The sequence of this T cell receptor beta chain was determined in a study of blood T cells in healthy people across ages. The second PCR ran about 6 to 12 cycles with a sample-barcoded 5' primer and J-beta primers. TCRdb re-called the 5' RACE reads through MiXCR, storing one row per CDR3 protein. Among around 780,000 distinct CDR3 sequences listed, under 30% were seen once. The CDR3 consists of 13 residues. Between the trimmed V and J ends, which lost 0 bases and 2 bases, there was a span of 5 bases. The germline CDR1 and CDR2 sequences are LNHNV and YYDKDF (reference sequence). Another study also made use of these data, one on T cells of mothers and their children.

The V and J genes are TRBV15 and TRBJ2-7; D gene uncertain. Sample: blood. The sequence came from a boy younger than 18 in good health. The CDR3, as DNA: TGTGCCACCAGCAGAGATTCCCCCTACGAGCAGTACTTC. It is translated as CATSRDSPYEQYF.